These 12 T cell receptor beta chains were sequenced from one sample in a study of preoperative IRX-2 immunotherapy in early breast cancer (dated by TCRdb to 2018 to 2020). Reading the label with the study, this specimen's treatment or condition is: preoperative locoregional IRX-2 cytokine immunotherapy. Library creation used the immunoSEQ multiplex PCR assay. TCRdb's version of the immuneACCESS table is confined to in-frame rearrangements and falls short of the full clone set. An unresolved V gene accounts for under half of the shortfall where checked; the remainder is of unknown origin. A total of around 30,000 clones appear in this sample, under 85% of them only once. Just under 2.5% of the sample comes from the top ten. The source was lymph node tissue, collected from a patient treated with IRX-2 immunotherapy. The source of these receptors is a human donor with breast cancer.

The count of this clone is one. This sequence joins TRBV30 and TRBJ2-2, with D possibly TRBD2 on 6 matching bases. CDR1 is GTSNPN and CDR2 is SVGIG in the germline V gene (reference sequence). This CDR3 contains 17 residues. The ends were cut back, 0 bases at V and 1 base at J, with 15 bases in the middle. Here the CDR3 DNA reads TGTGCCTGGAGTGTAAATTGGCAGGGAGGGAACACCGGGGAGCTGTTTTTT. Its translation: CAWSVNWQGGNTGELFF.

This chain links TRBV5-1 with TRBJ1-6, with 9 nucleotides matching TRBD1. The CDR3 loop spans 16 amino acids. The junction had 8 bases not matched to a gene; V was cut back by 4 bases and J by 6 bases. CDR1 is SGHRS, CDR2 YFSETQ, per germline. CDR3 residues: CASSPFSDRGNSPLHF. In nucleotides, the CDR3 is TGCGCCAGCAGCCCCTTTTCGGACAGGGGTAATTCACCCCTCCACTTT.

The chain combines TRBV6-8 with TRBJ1-1; no reliable D call. CDR1 is MNHGY and CDR2 is SAAAGT in the germline V gene. This CDR3 is built from 12 residues. The ends were cut back, 0 bases at V and 12 bases at J, with 11 bases in the middle. The CDR3 DNA sequence: TGTGCCAGCAGTTACTCGTCGAATCCGACTTTCTTT. Encoded protein: CASSYSSNPTFF.

The gene calls are TRBV18 and TRBJ2-3; no firm D call. Trimming cost V 2 bases and J 6 bases, with 6 bases left between them. The CDR3 totals 12 residues. Germline CDR1 is KGHSH and CDR2 is LQKENI. The CDR3 bases are TGTGCCAGCTCACCAGGTGGGGATACGCAGTATTTT. Translated: CASSPGGDTQYF.

The CDR3 DNA reads TGTGCCAGCTCCGGGCCCGTTAGCGGGGGCTATGAGCAGTTCTTC. Translating gives CASSGPVSGGYEQFF. V gene TRBV10-3 combines with J gene TRBJ2-1, with 9 bases aligning to TRBD2. V was pared by 10 bases and J by 8 bases, with 15 bases of the junction left unmatched. This CDR3 region has 15 residues. Germline lookup yields CDR1 ENHRY and CDR2 SYGVKD.

The rearrangement joins TRBV5-1 to TRBJ1-1, with 8 bases lining up with TRBD1. This CDR3 is built from 16 residues. CDR1 SGHRS and CDR2 YFSETQ come from the germline V gene. The V segment lost 4 bases and the J segment 6 bases; nucleotides outside the gene matches: 14. This chain's CDR3 is CASSLPSGTGLSEAFF. The CDR3 coding sequence is TGCGCCAGCAGCCTTCCTTCCGGGACAGGACTCTCTGAAGCTTTCTTT.

The V and J genes are TRBV28 and TRBJ2-2; TRBD1 matches 8 bases. After removal of 4 bases from V and 4 bases from J, the junction contained 5 bases not matched to a gene. CDR3 length equals 15 residues. Looked up from germline, CDR1 is MDHEN and CDR2 is SYDVKM. CDR3 sequence reads: CASSSTGAVTGELFF. The CDR3 bases are TGTGCCAGCAGTTCGACAGGGGCGGTCACCGGGGAGCTGTTTTTT.

V is TRBV12-5 and J is TRBJ1-2; D not certain. Trimming removed 0 bases at V and 3 bases at J, with 8 bases between. Germline CDR1 reads LGHNT; CDR2 reads FRNRAP. This CDR3 region has 14 residues. In DNA, the CDR3 is TGTGCTAGTGGTTTGGTCCCAGATGACTATGGCTACACCTTC. Its protein product is CASGLVPDDYGYTF.

The CDR3 bases are TGTGCCAGCAGTTACTCGACAGGGGGCCTATCCTACGAGCAGTACTTC. This codes for CASSYSTGGLSYEQYF. The chain employs TRBV6-8 and TRBJ2-7; 10 positions agree with TRBD1. This CDR3 has 16 residues. The germline V gene encodes CDR1 MNHGY and CDR2 SAAAGT. Trimming at V came to 0 bases and at J to 1 base, leaving 3 bases not matched to a gene.

In nucleotides, the CDR3 is TGCGCCAGCAGTGAAAACAGGAACTCCTCTGGAAACACCATATATTTT. It is translated as CASSENRNSSGNTIYF. The V call is TRBV10-1, the J call TRBJ1-3, with D possibly TRBD1 on 5 matching bases. Germline V gives CDR1 WNHNN, CDR2 SYGVQD (reference sequence). There are 16 residues in the CDR3. The V end was cut by 3 bases, the J end by 0 bases, with 12 bases between.

This rearrangement joins TRBV23-1 to TRBJ1-4; TRBD1 matches 9 bases. TRBV23-1 is assigned to the ORF class and has an uncertain function. The V segment lost 6 bases and the J segment 10 bases; nucleotides outside the gene matches: 9. This CDR3 is built from 14 residues. CDR3 residues: CASSQGTGSGKLFF. The CDR3 DNA sequence: TGCGCCAGCAGCCAGGGGACAGGGAGCGGAAAACTGTTTTTT.

The rearrangement joins TRBV27 to TRBJ2-3; 7 bases agree with TRBD2. The CDR3 loop spans 15 amino acids. Germline V gene data show CDR1 as MNHEY and CDR2 as SMNVEV (reference sequence). V lost 6 bases, J lost 6 bases, and 12 bases stayed unmatched. The CDR3: CASSPSGAGFDTQYF. CDR3 DNA: TGTGCCAGCAGCCCCTCGGGAGCGGGGTTCGATACGCAGTATTTT.